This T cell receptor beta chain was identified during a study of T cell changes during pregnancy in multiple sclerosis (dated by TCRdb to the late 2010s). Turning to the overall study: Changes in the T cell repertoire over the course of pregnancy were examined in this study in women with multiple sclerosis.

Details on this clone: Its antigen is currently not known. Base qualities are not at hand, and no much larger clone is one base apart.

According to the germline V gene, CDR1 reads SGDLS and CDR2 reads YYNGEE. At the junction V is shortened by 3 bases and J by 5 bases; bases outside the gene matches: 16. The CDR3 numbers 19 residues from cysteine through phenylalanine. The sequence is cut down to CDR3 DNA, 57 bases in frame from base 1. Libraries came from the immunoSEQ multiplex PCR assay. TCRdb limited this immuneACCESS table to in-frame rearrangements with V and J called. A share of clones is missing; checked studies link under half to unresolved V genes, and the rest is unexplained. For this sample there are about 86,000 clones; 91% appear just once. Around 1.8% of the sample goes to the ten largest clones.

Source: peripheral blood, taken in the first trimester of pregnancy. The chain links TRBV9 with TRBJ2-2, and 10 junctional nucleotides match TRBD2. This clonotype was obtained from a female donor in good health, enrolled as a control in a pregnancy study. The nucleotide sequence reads TGTGCCAGCAGCGCGCGGGAGAGCGGGGGGGCCTTAGGGACCGGGGAGCTGTTTTTT. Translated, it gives CASSARESGGALGTGELFF. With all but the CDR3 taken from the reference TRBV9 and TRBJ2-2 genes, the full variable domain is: DSGVTQTPKHLITATGQRVTLRCSPRSGDLSVYWYQQSLDQGLQFLIQYYNGEERAKGNILERFSAQQFPDLHSELNLSSLELGDSALYFCASSARESGGALGTGELFFGEGSRLTVL.